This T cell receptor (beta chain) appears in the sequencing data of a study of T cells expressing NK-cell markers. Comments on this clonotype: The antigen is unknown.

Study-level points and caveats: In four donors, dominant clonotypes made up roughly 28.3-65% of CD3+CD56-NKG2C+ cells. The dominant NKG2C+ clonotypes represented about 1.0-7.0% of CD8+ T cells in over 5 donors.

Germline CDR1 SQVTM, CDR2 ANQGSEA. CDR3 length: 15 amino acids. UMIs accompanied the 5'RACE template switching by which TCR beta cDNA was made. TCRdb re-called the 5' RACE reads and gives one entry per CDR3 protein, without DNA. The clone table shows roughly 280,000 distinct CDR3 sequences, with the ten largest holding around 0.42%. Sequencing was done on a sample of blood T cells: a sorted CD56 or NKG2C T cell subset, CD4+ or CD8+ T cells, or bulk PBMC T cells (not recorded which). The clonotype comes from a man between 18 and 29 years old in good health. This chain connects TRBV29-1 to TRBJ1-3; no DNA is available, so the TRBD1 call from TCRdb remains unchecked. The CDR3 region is CSVAGGDTSSDTIYF.